The 5 T cell receptor beta chains reported below all come from one sample, sequenced in a study of cytomegalovirus exposure and HLA in healthy donors. The PCR contained 60 Vbeta and 13 Jbeta primers. Sequenced by immunoSEQ multiplex PCR; TCRdb stores in-frame clones only, minus some. This sample has roughly 220,000 clones; 80% to 90% occur once, and the top ten carry 2.9%. The sequencing input was PBMCs. These receptors all stem from a man aged 30 to 45 in good health and CMV-seronegative.

This chain links TRBV6-5 with TRBJ1-2; 7 bases map to TRBD1. The germline V gene encodes CDR1 MNHEY and CDR2 SVGAGI. This CDR3 region has 14 residues. The ends lost 6 bases at V and 7 bases at J; junction bases unmatched: 11. The CDR3 sequence is CASRSGTALRGYTF. The CDR3 bases are TGTGCCAGCAGGTCCGGGACAGCCCTTCGTGGCTACACCTTC.

A word on this clone: As the CDR3 is not closed by the conserved phenylalanine or tryptophan, this likely results from a read error. The limits of the CDR3 on the DNA are not certain, so only TCRdb's listed CDR3 is given. The chain has TRBV9 and TRBJ1-1; the table's D call, TRBD1, has no DNA check behind it. Germline CDR1 is SGDLS and CDR2 is YYNGEE. Ends included, the CDR3 has 13 residues. CDR3 protein: CASSLSGRDLLRN.

The chain joins TRBV6-5 to TRBJ2-2; a weak D match, TRBD1 (7 bases). The ends were cut back, 7 bases at V and 7 bases at J, with 13 bases in the middle. CDR3 length equals 13 residues. The germline V gene encodes CDR1 MNHEY and CDR2 SVGAGI. CDR3 amino acids: CASTQGGGGELFF. The CDR3, as DNA: TGTGCCAGCACCCAGGGGGGAGGCGGGGAGCTGTTTTTT.

V and J are TRBV6-1 and TRBJ1-4, with TRBD1 matching over 7 bases. This CDR3 is 15 amino acids long. The junction had 4 bases not matched to a gene; V was cut back by 4 bases and J by 2 bases. Germline values: CDR1 MNHNS, CDR2 SASEGT. This chain's CDR3 is CASSATTGTNEKLFF. In DNA, the CDR3 is TGTGCCAGCAGTGCCACGACAGGGACTAATGAAAAACTGTTTTTT.

The genes are TRBV7-9 and TRBJ2-7; weak D call: TRBD1 (5 bases). With 5 bases removed from V and 6 bases from J, the gap between germline ends came to 11 bases. CDR1 and CDR2 (germline): SEHNR, FQNEAQ (reference sequence). The CDR3 runs to 12 residues. CDR3 sequence (DNA): TGTGCCAGCAGCCTAAATGGGGCCGAGCAGTACTTC. Encoded protein: CASSLNGAEQYF.